Listed below are T cell receptor beta chains from one sample, sequenced in a study of CD8 T cells in Susac syndrome. TCRdb fed the immunoSEQ multiplex PCR reads into MiXCR, producing one record per CDR3 protein. In the table there are 140,000 or so distinct CDR3 sequences, around 95% of which are singletons. The sequenced material came from CD4+ T cells from PBMCs. The receptors originated from a human donor with multiple sclerosis. Each CDR3 is given with its conserved first and last residue. A D gene is named only where the DNA matches it firmly. Where a row states a size, it is once, few, many or the class of an expanded clone; other rows omit it.

clone size | J gene | V gene | D gene | CDR3 DNA | CDR3 protein
NA | TRBJ1-4 | TRBV28 | TRBD1 | TGTGCCAGCACTCCCAATGACAAGGGGGCGCGAGAAAAACTGTTTTTT | CASTPNDKGAREKLFF
NA | TRBJ2-7 | TRBV14 | TRBD2 | TGTGCCAGCAGCCAACCGGGGAGGGCCAACGAGCAGTACTTC | CASSQPGRANEQYF
NA | TRBJ2-3 | TRBV20-1 | NA | TGCAGTGCTAGCGGGGGCATCCCCACAGATACGCAGTATTTT | CSASGGIPTDTQYF
once | TRBJ2-1 | TRBV6-2/TRBV6-3 | NA | TGTGCCAGCAGCCGCGCTAGCGTGGGTGGAAATGAGCAGTTCTTC | CASSRASVGGNEQFF
NA | TRBJ1-1 | TRBV29-1 | TRBD1 | TGCAGCGTCAAACAGGGGGCTAAGACCGTCGGAGGCACTGAAGCTTTCTTT | CSVKQGAKTVGGTEAFF
NA | TRBJ2-7 | TRBV7-2 | NA | TGTGCCAGCAGCTGGCAGGGTTATTCCTACGAGCAGTACTTC | CASSWQGYSYEQYF
once | TRBJ2-7 | TRBV28 | TRBD1 | TGTGCCAGCAGCTCGACAGGGAGTTCCTACGAGCAGTACTTC | CASSSTGSSYEQYF
NA | TRBJ1-2 | TRBV12-3/TRBV12-4 | NA | TGTGCCAGCAGTTTGCAGACAGGCAACTATGGCTACACCTTC | CASSLQTGNYGYTF
NA | TRBJ2-7 | TRBV28 | NA | TGTGCCAGCACCGATCCCTACGAGCAGTACTTC | CASTDPYEQYF
NA | TRBJ2-7 | TRBV28 | NA | TGTGCCAGCAGTTGGGAAGAGCAGTACTTC | CASSWEEQYF
once | TRBJ1-1 | TRBV20-1 | TRBD1 | TGCAGTGCTTCCCCCCGGACAGGGCGGACAGCTGAAGCTTTCTTT | CSASPRTGRTAEAFF
NA | TRBJ2-3 | TRBV4-1 | TRBD1 | TGCGCCAGCAGCCAGTCCGGGACAGGGGTGATAGATACGCAGTATTTT | CASSQSGTGVIDTQYF
NA | TRBJ2-7 | TRBV9 | TRBD2 | TGTGCCAGCAGCGAACTCCCCACCTTCGGGACTAGCGGGAGCCAGTACTTC | CASSELPTFGTSGSQYF
NA | TRBJ2-1 | TRBV2 | NA | TGTGCCAGCAGAGAACCGGGACAGTTCTTC | CASREPGQFF
NA | TRBJ1-1 | TRBV29-1 | NA | TGCAGCGTTGAGGACAGTACCCTCCAAGCTTTCTTT | CSVEDSTLQAFF
NA | TRBJ2-4 | TRBV7-9 | NA | TGTGCCAGCAGCCCCACCGGGGGAAACATTCAGTACTTC | CASSPTGGNIQYF
NA | TRBJ2-1 | TRBV28 | NA | TGTGCCATCAACACCGATATCAGCGAGCAGTTCTTC | CAINTDISEQFF
NA | TRBJ1-3 | TRBV29-1 | NA | TGCAGCGTTGAGCAGGGTAGAGCCTCTGGAAACACCATATATTTT | CSVEQGRASGNTIYF
NA | TRBJ1-3 | TRBV4-3 | NA | TGCGCCAGCAGCCAAGATGCCGTCTCTGGAAACACCATATATTTT | CASSQDAVSGNTIYF
NA | TRBJ1-1 | TRBV5-5 | NA | TGTGCCAGCAGTAACACTGAAGCTTTCTTT | CASSNTEAFF
NA | TRBJ2-7 | TRBV20-1 | TRBD2 | TGCAGTGCCCCAGCGGGATACGAGCAGTACTTC | CSAPAGYEQYF
NA | TRBJ1-1 | TRBV12-3/TRBV12-4 | TRBD1 | TGTGCCAGCAGTCCACAGGGGGTTCGGACTGAAGCTTTCTTT | CASSPQGVRTEAFF
NA | TRBJ2-7 | TRBV5-6 | NA | TGTGCCAGCAGACTGTTGGGAGAGCAGTACTTC | CASRLLGEQYF
NA | TRBJ2-2 | TRBV19 | NA | TGTGCCAGTAGTATCGGTCCTCGGAGAGCCGGGGAGCTGTTTTTT | CASSIGPRRAGELFF
NA | TRBJ2-7 | TRBV9 | TRBD1 | TGTGCCAGCAGCCCACGAAGCCGGGACAGGGCTCCCTACGAGCAGTACTTC | CASSPRSRDRAPYEQYF
NA | TRBJ2-1 | TRBV9 | TRBD2 | TGTGCCAGCAGCGTAGGTGTGAGGGGACTAGCGGGAGACAATGAGCAGTTCTTC | CASSVGVRGLAGDNEQFF
NA | TRBJ1-2 | TRBV29-1 | NA | TGCAGCGTCCGAGACGGGGTCTATGGCTACACCTTC | CSVRDGVYGYTF
NA | TRBJ1-5 | TRBV20-1 | NA | TGCAGTGCTAGATCACAGGGCATATACAATCAGCCCCAGCATTTT | CSARSQGIYNQPQHF
NA | TRBJ2-7 | TRBV4-1 | NA | TGCGCCAGCAGCCAAGCTGCCGGACAGTCCTACGAGCAGTACTTC | CASSQAAGQSYEQYF
NA | TRBJ2-7 | TRBV24-1 | NA | TGTGCCACCACCCCGGGTCGACGGCACGAGCAGTACTTC | CATTPGRRHEQYF
NA | TRBJ1-6 | TRBV9 | NA | TGTGCCAGCAGCCAAGGACAGTCCAATAATTCACCCCTCCACTTT | CASSQGQSNNSPLHF
NA | TRBJ2-3 | TRBV28 | NA | TGTGCCAGCAGCGCTGACCGGACAGATACGCAGTATTTT | CASSADRTDTQYF
once | TRBJ1-6 | TRBV9 | NA | TGTGCCAGCAGCGTAGGACTGACCGATAATTCACCCCTCCACTTT | CASSVGLTDNSPLHF
NA | TRBJ1-1 | TRBV7-9 | NA | TGTGCCAGCAGCTTCCCCTCGGGGGCGGGAGCTTTCTTT | CASSFPSGAGAFF
NA | TRBJ2-1 | TRBV19 | TRBD2 | TGTGCCAGTAGTATTGGAGCGGGAGTCTCCAATGAGCAGTTCTTC | CASSIGAGVSNEQFF
NA | TRBJ2-3 | TRBV20-1 | NA | TGCAGTGCCAGAGTGGCTGGAGGTGGGGGGACAGATACGCAGTATTTT | CSARVAGGGGTDTQYF
NA | TRBJ1-1 | TRBV9 | NA | TGTGCCAGCAACAACGGGGGGGCAGGACCGAACACTGAAGCTTTCTTT | CASNNGGAGPNTEAFF
NA | TRBJ2-2 | TRBV11-1 | NA | TGTGCCAGCAGCCCCTCTCGGACAACCGGGGAGCTGTTTTTT | CASSPSRTTGELFF
NA | TRBJ2-7 | TRBV28 | NA | TGTGCCAGCAGTGATAATATCCTCTCCTACGAGCAGTACTTC | CASSDNILSYEQYF
NA | TRBJ2-7 | TRBV29-1 | NA | TGCAGCGTTACGACAGGATCCTACGAGCAGTACTTC | CSVTTGSYEQYF
NA | TRBJ2-7 | TRBV29-1 | NA | TGCAGCGTACAGGACAGATATTACGAGCAGTACTTC | CSVQDRYYEQYF
once | TRBJ2-4 | TRBV14 | NA | TGTGCCAGCAGCCAAAGGGGCGTGGTGGCCAAAAACATTCAGTACTTC | CASSQRGVVAKNIQYF
NA | TRBJ2-3 | TRBV20-1 | TRBD2 | TGCAGTGCTTCACAACTAGCGGGAGGTTTTACAGATACGCAGTATTTT | CSASQLAGGFTDTQYF
NA | TRBJ2-7 | TRBV18 | NA | TGTGCCAGCTCACCTGCAAAACAAACCTACGAGCAGTACTTC | CASSPAKQTYEQYF
once | TRBJ2-7 | TRBV7-2 | TRBD1 | TGTGCCAGCAGCTTCAAAGGACAGGCCTACGAGCAGTACTTC | CASSFKGQAYEQYF
NA | TRBJ2-5 | TRBV28 | NA | TGTGCCAGCAGTTACGGGATGGAGACCCAGTACTTC | CASSYGMETQYF
NA | TRBJ1-5 | TRBV30 | NA | TGTGCCTGGAGTGAAACGTTCAATCAGCCCCAGCATTTT | CAWSETFNQPQHF
NA | TRBJ2-5 | TRBV3-1 | NA | TGTGCCAGCAGCCAAGATTGGGGCAGCATCCAAGAGACCCAGTACTTC | CASSQDWGSIQETQYF
few | TRBJ2-5 | TRBV5-4 | NA | TGTGCCAGCAGCTTGGCACGGAATCAAGAGACCCAGTACTTC | CASSLARNQETQYF
NA | TRBJ2-1 | TRBV20-1 | NA | TGCAGTGCTAGTGGGGGACCGGCCTACAATGAGCAGTTCTTC | CSASGGPAYNEQFF
NA | TRBJ2-7 | TRBV20-1 | TRBD2 | TGCAGTGCTGACCCTCCAACTAGCGGGGGGACCTACGAGCAGTACTTC | CSADPPTSGGTYEQYF
NA | TRBJ2-2 | TRBV29-1 | NA | TGCAGCGTTGATGGCCAGAGGCATAACACCGGGGAGCTGTTTTTT | CSVDGQRHNTGELFF
NA | TRBJ2-7 | TRBV20-1 | NA | TGCAGTGTGAACAGGGTTGCCTACGAGCAGTACTTC | CSVNRVAYEQYF